This T cell receptor (beta chain) was captured in a study of vaccination and CD4 T cells after COVID-19 (dated by TCRdb to between 2021 and 2022). For the study in its entirety: Convalescent patients had a positive SARS-CoV-2 result on nasal swab PCR, and of these patients, several had mild disease and one had severe disease. Participants got two doses of the Pfizer-BioNTech BNT162b2 vaccine (n=8) or two doses of the Moderna mRNA-1273 vaccine (n=2). Post-COVID blood samples from convalescent patients were collected a median of roughly 100 days after diagnosis, with a range of 35 to 161 days. Control cultures used a CEFX viral epitope pool as positive control, an HIV-1 Nef peptide pool as negative control, or no peptide. The convalescent cohort included six males and four females, with two Hispanic individuals, seven Caucasians, two Asians and one multiracial person. Post-vaccine blood samples were obtained a median of approximately 74 days after the second vaccine dose, with a range of about 13 to 250 days. The spike-specific CD4+ TCR repertoire was compared before and after mRNA vaccination in 10 COVID-19 convalescent patients and a handful of infection-naive healthy vaccine recipients. Overlapping spike peptide pools from SARS-CoV-2 and from the common cold coronaviruses HCoV-NL63, HCoV-OC43 and HCoV-229E were used as culture stimuli. General study outcomes and caveats: Although the median number of SARS-CoV-2-reactive clonotypes went up from roughly 22 after infection to about 38 after vaccination, the increase was not significant. In convalescent patients, a median around 84% of post-vaccine SARS-CoV-2-reactive clones were detected only after vaccination, and vaccine-specific priming was suggested by this finding. Of the vaccine-specific clones found in convalescent patients, nearly all (304 of 307) were mono-reactive for SARS-CoV-2 spike instead of being cross-reactive with common cold coronaviruses. Relatively few convalescent patients were included in the study, and early timepoints after natural infection were not analyzed.

Turning to this clonotype: What antigen it recognizes has not been identified. One base away there is no much larger clone; base qualities are not given.

The meaning of the sample's treatment or condition label: 10-day PBMC culture with coronavirus spike peptide pools or control peptides (ViraFEST assay). The study used the ViraFEST assay, which expanded antigen-specific T cells with peptide pools and then identified expanded clonotypes by TCR sequencing. The convalescent patients' positive SARS-CoV-2 PCR tests fell between March and December 2020, which was before the Alpha, Beta and Delta variants emerged in the United States. Each well held approximately 2 million PBMCs cultured in IMDM containing roughly 5.5% human AB serum and around 10 IU/ml IL-2, with 9 to 10 ug/ml peptide pools added. On days 3 and 7, half of the culture medium was replaced with fresh IL-2-containing medium. After 10 days of culture, CD4+ T cells were isolated by negative selection with the EasySep CD4+ T cell isolation kit. Ficoll-Paque Plus gradient centrifugation was used to isolate PBMCs from whole blood, and the isolated PBMCs were then either used fresh or cryopreserved at -140C. Each culture condition was generally run in triplicate wells.

Library prep was done by PCR. TCR sequencing of DNA from cultured CD4+ T cells used the Oncomine TCR Beta short-read assay at the Johns Hopkins FTIC core. The QIAamp micro DNA kit was used to extract genomic DNA from the cultured CD4+ T cells. Oncomine TCR Beta libraries from cultured CD4+ T cells were pooled using unique dual indexes and sequenced on an Illumina iSeq 100. The authors' pipeline ran thus. Non-productive sequences were removed, and CDR3s not starting with C, not ending with F or W, or shorter than 7 amino acids were discarded. The MANAFEST web application identified antigen-specific clonotypes by comparing peptide-stimulated wells against reference wells and other culture wells. An FDR below 0.05, an odds ratio above 5, and a productive frequency above 0.1% in at least two of three replicate wells were required for clones to be considered positive. Cross-reactive clonotypes were defined as significantly expanded in both SARS-CoV-2 spike wells and at least one common cold coronavirus spike condition. Levenshtein distances (stringdist) and unrooted phylogenetic trees (ape) in R version 3.6.1 were used to assess CDR3 homology. TCRdb itself trimmed the public reads at Q25 with fastp, ran MiXCR and retained productive beta chains. Records with the same CDR3 protein are collapsed into one entry carrying the most frequent genes and DNA. TCRdb's processing, not the study's, gives the V and J calls here. The sample data list fewer than 20,000 distinct CDR3 sequences, and 52% of these were observed just once. 3.7% of the sample rests with the top ten.

The sequence was obtained from a human donor who had recovered from COVID-19. The source was CD4+ T cells from blood, cultured in vitro, collected before SARS-CoV-2 vaccination.

The CDR3 region has the sequence CASSIGRQGAYEQYF. The bases are TGTGCCAGTAGTATTGGACGGCAGGGGGCCTACGAGCAGTACTTC. The chain is encoded by TRBV19 joined to TRBJ2-7; 7 central bases correspond to TRBD1. From a lookup of the germline V gene (reference sequence), CDR1 and CDR2 are LNHDA and SQIVND. Reading from cysteine to phenylalanine, the CDR3 counts 15 amino acids. The CDR3 DNA has 45 bases and is translated from base 1. Ends trimmed: V by 3 bases, J by 2 bases; bases unmatched to a gene: 7.